Each of the 28 T cell receptor beta chains below was sequenced from the same sample in a study of T cells in Graves' hyperthyroidism and ophthalmopathy. The source material, RNA transcripts, was used to amplify TCR beta CDR3 regions. The primer set for the first-round RT-PCR of the TCR CDR3 was HTBI. TCRdb passed the multiplex PCR reads through MiXCR, listing each CDR3 protein once. The data contain 300,000 to 400,000 distinct CDR3 sequences, approximately 13% of them singletons. Sample: blood. These receptors were taken from a woman between 18 and 30 years old with Graves' hyperthyroidism.

This clonotype was found many times. This sequence joins TRBV13 and TRBJ2-1; TRBD2 matches 13 bases. Germline CDR1 is PRHDT and CDR2 is FYEKMQ (reference sequence). The V and J ends lost 3 bases and 9 bases, in that order; junction bases with no gene match: 5. This CDR3 has 15 residues. The CDR3 DNA reads TGTGCCAGCAGCTTCCCACGGACTAGCGGGAGTGAGCAGTTCTTC. Translated, it gives CASSFPRTSGSEQFF.

In its sample, this clonotype was seen many times. The CDR3 nucleotides are TGCAGTGCTAGAGATGGAGCCCACGGCACTGAAGCTTTCTTT. This gives the protein CSARDGAHGTEAFF. V gene TRBV20-1 combines with J gene TRBJ1-1; no clear D. V dropped 0 bases and J dropped 4 bases, with 12 bases sitting between them. Per germline, CDR1 DFQATT and CDR2 SNEGSKA (reference sequence). The CDR3 extends over 14 amino acids.

The V gene is TRBV28, the J gene TRBJ2-1; a weak D match, TRBD2 (6 bases). CDR3 length: 14 amino acids. Germline V gene data show CDR1 as MDHEN and CDR2 as SYDVKM. V was clipped by 8 bases and J by 7 bases, with 18 bases between them. The DNA of the CDR3 is TGTGCCAGCTGTCCCGGGAGAGGAGGGAATGAGCAGTTCTTC. Translated, it gives CASCPGRGGNEQFF.

This clonotype has ten or more counts. This chain connects TRBV19 to TRBJ1-1, with D uncertain. V was clipped by 5 bases and J by 4 bases, with 11 bases between them. CDR3 length: 13 residues. The germline V gene encodes CDR1 LNHDA and CDR2 SQIVND (reference sequence). CDR3 loop: CASSSQKGTEAFF. Written as DNA, the CDR3 is TGTGCCAGTAGTTCCCAAAAGGGCACTGAAGCTTTCTTT.

In regard to this clonotype: Germline is not matched at one junction end, which may reflect a read error. This chain uses TRBV9 with TRBJ1-3; D is ambiguous. Germline V gene sequence: CDR1 SGDLS, CDR2 YYNGEE. This CDR3 comprises 16 residues. CDR3 in amino acids: CASSVAPGHLGNTTYF. Written as DNA, the CDR3 is TGTGCCAGCAGCGTAGCCCCCGGGCACCTGGGAAACACCACATATTTT.

This clonotype has ten or more counts. V and J are TRBV11-3 and TRBJ2-5, with D unclear. V was cut by 6 bases and J by 4 bases, with 9 bases left in between. This CDR3 has 12 amino acids. Germline V CDR1 and CDR2: SGHNT, YENEEA. The CDR3 loop is CASSSIGETQYF. CDR3 in DNA: TGTGCCAGCAGTTCAATAGGAGAGACCCAGTACTTC.

In this sample, this clonotype turned up many times. CDR3 bases: TGCAGTGCCGATTACAGGGCTCTAAGCTCCTACAATGAGCAGTTCTTC. Its translation: CSADYRALSSYNEQFF. V is TRBV20-1 and J is TRBJ2-1, with D tentatively TRBD1 (6 bases). CDR1 is DFQATT, CDR2 SNEGSKA, per germline (reference sequence). V shed 6 bases and J shed 0 bases, with 18 bases lying between them. There are 16 residues in the CDR3.

This clonotype was recorded at least ten times. This chain joins TRBV27 and TRBJ1-6; 8 bases align to TRBD1. Germline V CDR1 and CDR2: MNHEY, SMNVEV (reference sequence). V lost 4 bases and J lost 0; bases outside the gene matches: 8. The CDR3 has 18 residues. CDR3 sequence (DNA): TGTGCCAGCAGTTCCCAGGGGGCAGGTCGCTCCTATAATTCACCCCTCCACTTT. It is translated as CASSSQGAGRSYNSPLHF.

At least ten counts were recorded for this clonotype. V is TRBV9 and J is TRBJ1-3; TRBD1 might be the D (5 bases). The germline CDR1 and CDR2 sequences are SGDLS and YYNGEE. This CDR3 has 16 amino acids. Trimming pared 0 bases from V and 1 base from J, leaving 11 bases between. The CDR3 bases are TGTGCCAGCAGCGTAGGGGGGGACGGATCTGGAAACACCATATATTTT. Translation: CASSVGGDGSGNTIYF.

V is TRBV7-3 and J is TRBJ1-6, with D perhaps matching TRBD1 (5 bases). The V and J ends lost 0 bases and 11 bases respectively, with 11 bases between them. The germline V gene has CDR1 SGHTA and CDR2 FQGTGA. The CDR3 consists of 14 residues. CDR3 sequence reads: CASSLTPGLAPLHF. In DNA form, the CDR3 reads TGTGCCAGCAGCTTAACGCCAGGGCTGGCACCCCTCCACTTT.

In this sample, this clonotype turned up a few times. This chain joins TRBV7-9 and TRBJ1-1, with D unresolved. This CDR3 contains 12 residues. Trimming removed 5 bases at V and 3 bases at J, with 7 bases between. Germline lookup yields CDR1 SEHNR and CDR2 FQNEAQ (reference sequence). The CDR3: CASSLLDTEAFF. CDR3 nucleotide sequence: TGTGCCAGCAGCCTACTTGACACTGAAGCTTTCTTT.

V is TRBV12-3 or TRBV12-4 and J is TRBJ1-6; a weak D match, TRBD1 (5 bases). Trimming took 6 bases from V and 7 from J, leaving 16 bases between them. The CDR3 contains 15 residues. Here the CDR3 reads CASRRRDGGNSPLHF. The DNA for the CDR3 is TGTGCCAGCAGGAGGCGGGACGGAGGAAATTCACCCCTCCACTTT.

Many counts were recorded for this clonotype. The chain is built from TRBV28 and TRBJ1-2; D is ambiguous. There are 13 residues in the CDR3. V lost 1 base to trimming and J lost 11 bases, with 14 bases between them. From germline, CDR1 is MDHEN and CDR2 SYDVKM. The CDR3 nucleotides read TGTGCCAGCAGTTTATTGTCCAGGCGACTATACACCTTC. Encoded protein: CASSLLSRRLYTF.

This clonotype occurred many times. V is TRBV2 and J is TRBJ1-2, with D perhaps TRBD1 (5 bases). This CDR3 contains 14 residues. V gave up 6 bases and J gave up 2 bases, with 13 bases separating them. CDR1 is SNHLY, CDR2 FYNNEI, per germline. The CDR3 nucleotides read TGTGCCAGCAGCGGGGGGTTGAAAAACTATGGCTACACCTTC. Translating it yields CASSGGLKNYGYTF.

The J gene is TRBJ1-1, the V gene TRBV4-3, with 7 bases aligning to TRBD1. Losses at the gene ends were 1 base for V and 3 bases for J; bases not matched to a gene: 8. Looked up from germline, CDR1 is LGHNA and CDR2 is YSLEER. The CDR3 totals 16 residues. The CDR3 loop reads CASSQAPRGGYTEAFF. The CDR3, as DNA: TGCGCCAGCAGCCAAGCCCCCAGGGGGGGTTACACTGAAGCTTTCTTT.

This clonotype was seen at least ten times. The J gene is TRBJ1-2, the V gene TRBV6-1; 9 nucleotides line up with TRBD1. CDR1 is MNHNS and CDR2 is SASEGT in the germline V gene. V shed 8 bases, J shed 5 bases, and the junction held 15 bases outside the gene matches. The CDR3 spans 16 residues. For the CDR3, the DNA is TGTGCCAGCTTACAAACCGTGACAGGGGGTCATTATGGCTACACCTTC. This sequence encodes CASLQTVTGGHYGYTF.

Remarks on this clonotype: A clone one base away is much larger, so this may be a read error. The chain links TRBV29-1 to TRBJ1-3; 10 nucleotides line up with TRBD1. The CDR3 is 14 amino acids. Germline values: CDR1 SQVTM, CDR2 ANQGSEA. The CDR3 here is CIVAGTGAGNTIYF. CDR3 in DNA: TGCATCGTCGCCGGGACAGGGGCTGGAAACACCATATATTTT.

This sequence joins TRBV24-1 and TRBJ2-1, with 12 bases aligning to TRBD2. Germline CDR1 reads KGHDR; CDR2 reads SFDVKD. The trim removed 3 bases at V and 3 bases at J, leaving 5 bases unmatched. CDR3 size: 17 residues. The CDR3 bases are TGTGCCACCAGTGATGCCGGACTAGCGGGACTCTACAATGAGCAGTTCTTC. This sequence encodes CATSDAGLAGLYNEQFF.

This chain links TRBV5-6 with TRBJ1-3; no clear D gene. The length of the CDR3 is 14 residues. Looked up from germline, CDR1 is SGHDT and CDR2 is YYEEEE. Trimming pared 2 bases from V and 4 bases from J, leaving 10 bases between. In DNA, the CDR3 is TGTGCCAGCAGCTTCGGGGAGACAGGAAACACCATATATTTT. Residues: CASSFGETGNTIYF.

This clonotype was counted between two and nine times. The chain uses TRBV6-1 and TRBJ2-2, with D possibly being TRBD2 (6 bases). The CDR3 contains 14 residues. Germline CDR1 reads MNHNS; CDR2 reads SASEGT. V lost 9 bases to trimming and J lost 3 bases, with 14 bases between them. For the CDR3, the DNA is TGTGCCAGTGCGTCCGGAGGGCACACCGGGGAGCTGTTTTTT. Residues: CASASGGHTGELFF.

The chain joins TRBV25-1 to TRBJ2-3; no clear D gene. CDR3 length: 14 residues. Per the germline V gene, CDR1 is MGHDK and CDR2 is SYGVNS. V dropped 3 bases and J dropped 0 bases, with 7 bases sitting between them. The CDR3 sequence is CASSDGASTDTQYF. CDR3 bases: TGTGCCAGCAGTGATGGTGCTAGCACAGATACGCAGTATTTT.

This clonotype has at least ten counts. This chain uses TRBV12-3 or TRBV12-4 with TRBJ1-1; D may be TRBD1 (5 bases). CDR3 length: 14 residues. Trimming shortened V by 7 bases and J by 1 base, and 13 bases separated the two germline ends. The CDR3: CASTAGTENTEAFF. In nucleotides, the CDR3 is TGTGCCAGCACCGCAGGGACGGAGAACACTGAAGCTTTCTTT.

This clonotype was counted ten times or more. This chain links TRBV7-9 with TRBJ2-1; 7 bases fit TRBD2. CDR1 is SEHNR and CDR2 is FQNEAQ in the germline V gene (reference sequence). This CDR3 is built from 12 residues. V was clipped by 5 bases and J by 12 bases; unmatched bases: 7. CDR3 DNA: TGTGCCAGCAGCCTCGGACTAGGTTCGCAGTTCTTC. It is translated as CASSLGLGSQFF.

This clonotype was detected many times. The chain has TRBV19 and TRBJ2-1; D is unresolved. Germline lookup yields CDR1 LNHDA and CDR2 SQIVND (reference sequence). Trimming removed 1 base at V and 0 bases at J, with 10 bases between. CDR3 length: 16 amino acids. The CDR3 loop is CASSIVSSSSYNEQFF. CDR3 sequence (DNA): TGTGCCAGTAGTATAGTGAGCTCGAGCTCCTACAATGAGCAGTTCTTC. The whole variable domain, remainder taken from reference TRBV19 and TRBJ2-1, is DGGITQSPKYLFRKEGQNVTLSCEQNLNHDAMYWYRQDPGQGLRLIYYSQIVNDFQKGDIAEGYSVSREKKESFPLTVTSAQKNPTAFYLCASSIVSSSSYNEQFFGPGTRLTVL.

The V call is TRBV20-1, the J call TRBJ2-7; 8 nucleotides match TRBD1. The CDR3 spans 15 residues. CDR1 is DFQATT and CDR2 is SNEGSKA in the germline V gene (reference sequence). The V segment lost 2 bases and the J segment 2 bases; nucleotides outside the gene matches: 8. CDR3 in amino acids: CSARTDRALTYEQYF. CDR3 nucleotide sequence: TGCAGTGCTAGAACGGACAGGGCGCTAACCTACGAGCAGTACTTC.

V usage is TRBV25-1 and J usage is TRBJ2-7; TRBD1 aligns across 7 bases. V shed 3 bases, J shed 3 bases, and the junction held 8 bases outside the gene matches. Germline V CDR1 and CDR2: MGHDK, SYGVNS. The CDR3 has 15 residues. In DNA, the CDR3 is TGTGCCAGCAGTGATCGCAGGGGGTTCATCTACGAGCAGTACTTC. Translation: CASSDRRGFIYEQYF.

The chain joins TRBV6-1 to TRBJ2-3, with 12 bases that match TRBD2. V shed 6 bases and J 1 base; nucleotides not matched to a gene: 5. This CDR3 has 16 amino acids. Germline CDR1 reads MNHNS; CDR2 reads SASEGT. CDR3 coding DNA: TGTGCCAGCAGCTCCGGGACTAGCGGGCGCACAGATACGCAGTATTTT. Translation: CASSSGTSGRTDTQYF.

The CDR3 is CATSGLVAYEQYF. The DNA for the CDR3 is TGTGCCACCTCCGGTCTGGTTGCCTACGAGCAGTACTTC. The chain couples TRBV10-3 to TRBJ2-7; D gene ambiguous. This CDR3 contains 13 residues. The ends were cut back, 10 bases at V and 2 bases at J, with 15 bases in the middle. In germline, CDR1 is ENHRY, CDR2 SYGVKD.